This entry is about one T cell receptor beta chain. The antigen remains undetermined. An equimolar mix of two oligonucleotides served as the beta constant-region primer for TRBC1 and TRBC2. Nested alpha and beta constant-region primers with the SP2 primer drove four PCR rounds on ligated cDNA. TCRdb passed the UMI-ligation and nested PCR reads through MiXCR, listing each CDR3 protein once. The sample holds approximately 150,000 distinct CDR3 sequences, about 20% seen once. This specimen belongs to a study of naive and memory T cell subsets. Study-level findings and limits: No ground truth validated the naive and memory repertoire findings. A few larger clonotypes appeared in naive repertoires, especially CD8, possibly memory cells re-expressing CD45RA. Over 85% of naive TCR sequences appeared only once after error correction, unlike memory subsets.

The germline gives CDR1 SGHTA, CDR2 FQGNSA. CDR3 size: 15 residues. Trimming removed 5 bases from V and 4 bases from J; junction bases left unmatched: 5. Cells stained for CD3, CD4, CD8, CD45RA and CD27 were sorted into four subsets. This receptor was identified in a human donor in good health. Sequencing was performed on naive CD4+ T cells from blood. The chain joins TRBV7-2 to TRBJ2-2, with 9 nucleotides matching TRBD1. CDR3 sequence: CASSQATGGTGELFF. CDR3 in DNA: TGTGCCAGCAGCCAGGCGACAGGGGGCACCGGGGAGCTGTTTTTT.